Following are 14 T cell receptor beta chains from one sample sequenced in a study of T cell responses to AZD1222 COVID-19 vaccine (dated by TCRdb to the early 2020s). Explained via the paper, the time point label denotes: about 28 days (+/-7) after the second vaccine dose. Preparation of the library involved the immunoSEQ multiplex PCR assay. TCRdb re-hosts the immuneACCESS table, in-frame sequences only. Its copies lack some clones; in the studies checked, an unresolved V gene accounts for under half of them, and the cause for the rest is not known. Recorded for this sample are about 150,000 clones; about 90% of them occurred a single time. The biggest ten clones account for about 8.9% of the sample. The starting material was peripheral blood, obtained 28 days after the second AZD1222 dose. These receptors were taken from an adult who received the AZD1222 COVID-19 vaccine.

The V and J genes are TRBV30 and TRBJ2-1; D is unclear. This CDR3 region has 13 residues. Trimming cost V 0 bases and J 9 bases, with 12 bases left between them. Looked up from germline, CDR1 is GTSNPN and CDR2 is SVGIG (reference sequence). The CDR3, as DNA: TGTGCCTGGAGTGTACAAAATCTTGGTGAGCAGTTCTTC. The encoded protein is CAWSVQNLGEQFF.

The chain is built from TRBV6-1 and TRBJ1-6, with D unresolved. The CDR3 is 16 residues long. Per germline, CDR1 MNHNS and CDR2 SASEGT. V dropped 4 bases and J dropped 0 bases, with 10 bases sitting between them. The CDR3 nucleotides are TGTGCCAGCAGTGCCTTTAGGAGCTCCTATAATTCACCCCTCCACTTT. Amino acid sequence: CASSAFRSSYNSPLHF.

This chain links TRBV7-3 with TRBJ2-5, with 9 bases identical to TRBD1. J was trimmed by 5 bases and V by 6 bases; bases with no gene match: 22. The V gene's germline CDR1 is SGHTA and CDR2 FQGTGA. CDR3 size: 19 residues. The CDR3 DNA is TGTGCCAGCAGGCCCAAATCCTTACCGGGACAGGGTTCTTTGGAGACCCAGTACTTC. This encodes CASRPKSLPGQGSLETQYF.

This clone has just one count. The V gene is TRBV6-5, the J gene TRBJ2-2; TRBD1 matches at 9 bases. There are 14 residues in the CDR3. V lost 9 bases and J lost 5; bases outside the gene matches: 7. Germline lookup yields CDR1 MNHEY and CDR2 SVGAGI. In DNA form, the CDR3 reads TGTGCCAGTAAAGGGACAGGGCGTACCGGGGAGCTGTTTTTT. Translation gives CASKGTGRTGELFF.

This chain connects TRBV7-2 to TRBJ2-2, with TRBD2 matching over 7 bases. The CDR3 is made up of 16 amino acids. Trimming took 0 bases from V and 5 from J; bases not matched to a gene: 6. CDR1 is SGHTA and CDR2 is FQGNSA in the germline V gene. Here the CDR3 reads CASSLAGGPRTGELFF. CDR3 DNA sequence: TGTGCCAGCAGCTTAGCGGGAGGGCCGAGGACCGGGGAGCTGTTTTTT. The entire variable domain, with the rest obtained from reference TRBV7-2 and TRBJ2-2, is as follows: GAGVSQSPSNKVTEKGKDVELRCDPISGHTALYWYRQSLGQGLEFLIYFQGNSAPDKSGLPSDRFSAERTGGSVSTLTIQRTQQEDSAVYLCASSLAGGPRTGELFFGEGSRLTVL.

The DNA for the CDR3 is TGCGCCAGCAGCGCCGCCGGGACTAGCGGCAATGAGCAGTTCTTC. It yields the protein CASSAAGTSGNEQFF. This chain links TRBV5-1 with TRBJ2-1, with 11 bases identical to TRBD2. The CDR3 runs 15 residues. Unmatched junction bases numbered 6, after V lost 4 bases and J lost 6 bases. In germline, CDR1 is SGHRS, CDR2 YFSETQ.

This chain joins TRBV5-4 and TRBJ2-2, with D possibly being TRBD2 (6 bases). V lost 5 bases to trimming and J lost 0 bases, with 11 bases between them. The V gene's germline CDR1 is SGHNT and CDR2 YYREEE (reference sequence). The CDR3 has 15 amino acids. The CDR3 sequence is CASRAGTSNTGELFF. The CDR3 DNA is TGTGCCAGCAGGGCCGGGACTTCGAACACCGGGGAGCTGTTTTTT.

V and J are TRBV15 and TRBJ2-1; D gene ambiguous. V lost 1 base, J lost 10 bases, and 14 bases lay in between. Germline V gene sequence: CDR1 LNHNV, CDR2 YYDKDF (reference sequence). The CDR3 spans 14 residues. In DNA form, the CDR3 reads TGTGCCACCAGCAGAGGAAACGGCCCAAGGGAGCAGTTCTTC. Translation: CATSRGNGPREQFF.

The V and J genes are TRBV19 and TRBJ2-2; 11 nucleotides match TRBD2. Looked up from germline, CDR1 is LNHDA and CDR2 is SQIVND (reference sequence). CDR3 length: 16 amino acids. J lost 5 bases, V lost 5 bases, and 7 bases had no gene match. CDR3 sequence (DNA): TGTGCCAGTAGTTTCCTAGCGGGAGGCTCAACCGGGGAGCTGTTTTTT. It translates to CASSFLAGGSTGELFF.

V gene TRBV4-1 combines with J gene TRBJ1-4; TRBD1 is a possible D gene (6 bases). Germline CDR1 MGHRA, CDR2 YSYEKL. The CDR3 runs 19 residues. V shed 4 bases and J shed 0 bases, with 21 bases lying between them. CDR3 residues: CASSRTLTGREATNEKLFF. The CDR3 nucleotides are TGCGCCAGCAGCCGAACATTGACAGGTCGGGAGGCAACTAATGAAAAACTGTTTTTT.

V is TRBV24-1 and J is TRBJ1-2, with D perhaps matching TRBD1 (6 bases). In germline, CDR1 is KGHDR, CDR2 SFDVKD. V gave up 4 bases and J gave up 2 bases, with 13 bases separating them. The CDR3 spans 15 residues. The DNA for the CDR3 is TGTGCCACCAGTGACTCAATGGGGGCGAACTATGGCTACACCTTC. Amino acid sequence: CATSDSMGANYGYTF.

CDR3 DNA sequence: TGCGCCAGCAGCGGGGGCTCCTATAATTCACCCCTCCACTTT. Protein sequence: CASSGGSYNSPLHF. J is TRBJ1-6 and V is TRBV5-1; D may be TRBD1 (5 bases). CDR3 length equals 14 residues. In germline, CDR1 is SGHRS, CDR2 YFSETQ. V was cut by 4 bases and J by 0 bases, with 5 bases left in between.

This clone was recorded once. V usage is TRBV9 and J usage is TRBJ1-4; D is uncertain. The CDR3 is 13 residues long. Trimming removed 2 bases from V and 4 bases from J, with 6 bases in between. Germline V gene lookup returns CDR1 SGDLS and CDR2 YYNGEE. This chain's CDR3 is CASSVMGNEKLFF. CDR3 in DNA: TGTGCCAGCAGCGTCATGGGTAATGAAAAACTGTTTTTT. Complete variable domain (other parts from reference TRBV9 and TRBJ1-4): DSGVTQTPKHLITATGQRVTLRCSPRSGDLSVYWYQQSLDQGLQFLIQYYNGEERAKGNILERFSAQQFPDLHSELNLSSLELGDSALYFCASSVMGNEKLFFGSGTQLSVL.

This rearrangement joins TRBV7-9 to TRBJ2-5; 11 positions agree with TRBD1. The CDR3 has 15 residues. CDR1 is SEHNR, CDR2 FQNEAQ, per germline (reference sequence). The V gene end was trimmed by 5 bases and the J gene end by 5 bases; junction bases not matched to a gene: 7. The chain's CDR3 is CASSPDRGRGETQYF. The CDR3 bases are TGTGCCAGCAGCCCGGACAGGGGGCGCGGTGAGACCCAGTACTTC.